The clone carrying this TCR beta chain occurred a few times. Antigen specificity is unknown. The sample belongs to a study of shared clonotypes between healthy human individuals. Terminally differentiated effector memory CD45RA+ cells were excluded by CCR7 positive selection of CD45RO-negative cells. Broader study findings: Since donors were few, the genetic and exposure-history diversity represented was limited.

The assay was run at deep level. Each replicate PCR on the sorted subsets used 200 to 250 ng DNA (about 30,000 T cell genomes). In the original workflow: ImmunoSEQ output held junction-only sequences without quality scores, so filtering differed. TCRdb's copy holds only in-frame clones and misses some; the assay was immunoSEQ multiplex PCR. The V and J calls and clone size were taken over from that table, and D and trimming were inferred from the DNA. The sample comprises over 2,000,000 clones, around 95% of which are singletons, and about 1.6% rests with the top ten. CDR1 MGHDK and CDR2 SYGVNS come from the germline V gene. Trimming pared 2 bases from V and 7 bases from J, leaving 6 bases between. This CDR3 contains 12 residues.

The chain employs TRBV25-1 and TRBJ1-5; D perhaps matches TRBD1 (5 bases). Source material: naive CD8+ T cells from PBMCs. The sequence was collected from a man aged 18-30 years in good health. Some clones in this sample may be carry-over from other donors' samples. The CDR3 coding sequence is TGTGCCAGCAGTGAAGAGGGGCAGCCCCAGCATTTT. This encodes CASSEEGQPQHF. Drawing the rest from reference TRBV25-1 and TRBJ1-5, the complete variable domain is EADIYQTPRYLVIGTGKKITLECSQTMGHDKMYWYQQDPGMELHLIHYSYGVNSTEKGDLSSESTVSRIRTEHFPLTLESARPSHTSQYLCASSEEGQPQHFGDGTRLSIL.